The 29 T cell receptor beta chains below come from one sample, sequenced in a study of OX40 agonist ivuxolimab in advanced cancers. Here immunoSEQ multiplex PCR was the method, and the copy in TCRdb shows in-frame clones only, minus some. The sample includes tens of thousands of clones, roughly nine tenths of them seen just once. The source material was CD4+ or CD8+ T cells sorted from blood, sampled in a trial of the OX40 agonist ivuxolimab. The receptors derive from an adult with an advanced solid tumor such as melanoma, head and neck, liver or kidney cancer.

In its sample, this clone was seen once. V and J are TRBV6-6 and TRBJ1-2; D is uncertain. The CDR3 has 15 amino acids. Germline V CDR1 and CDR2: MNHNY, SVGAGI (reference sequence). V was shortened by 4 bases and J by 8 bases, with 20 bases between the two germline ends. The CDR3 sequence: CASSSTPDGLGGYTF. CDR3 DNA sequence: TGTGCCAGCAGTTCCACCCCGGACGGACTGGGCGGCTACACCTTC.

The genes are TRBV19 and TRBJ2-3; 7 bases fit TRBD2. This CDR3 has 14 amino acids. Germline loops: CDR1 LNHDA, CDR2 SQIVND (reference sequence). Trimming cost V 1 base and J 4 bases; bases outside gene matches: 2. The DNA of the CDR3 is TGTGCCAGTAGTATAGGTGGGAGGGCAGATACGCAGTATTTT. Its protein product is CASSIGGRADTQYF.

This rearrangement joins TRBV7-2 to TRBJ2-5; D assignment may be TRBD1 or TRBD2 (7 bases each). Deletions cut 4 bases from V and 2 bases from J, with 14 bases between. The CDR3 covers 15 residues. The germline gives CDR1 SGHTA, CDR2 FQGNSA. In DNA, the CDR3 is TGTGCCAGCAGCTCCCCAGGGGGGGGGCAAGAGACCCAGTACTTC. Its protein product is CASSSPGGGQETQYF.

As regards this clone: One junction end disagrees with the germline gene, perhaps due to a read error. This CDR3 is CASSPGNQETQYF. The CDR3, as DNA: TGTGCTAGCAGCCCAGGGAACCAAGAGACCCAGTACTTC. The genes are TRBV7-7 and TRBJ2-5; D might be TRBD1 (5 bases). The CDR3 sequence is 13 residues long. The germline CDR1 and CDR2 sequences are SSHAT and FNYEAQ (reference sequence).

The chain employs TRBV11-2 and TRBJ1-4; D may be TRBD1 (5 bases). Germline CDR1 is SGHAT and CDR2 is FQNNGV. V shed 4 bases and J shed 3 bases, with 18 bases lying between them. The CDR3 runs 17 residues. The CDR3, as DNA: TGTGCCAGCAGCTCCCTCCGCCAGGGACCGGCTAATGAAAAACTGTTTTTT. Translating it yields CASSSLRQGPANEKLFF.

This chain uses TRBV19 with TRBJ1-1, with a weak D call TRBD1 (6 bases). The ends were cut back, 5 bases at V and 5 bases at J, with 15 bases in the middle. Germline assignment: CDR1 LNHDA and CDR2 SQIVND (reference sequence). CDR3 length equals 14 residues. CDR3 bases: TGTGCCAGTAGTCCACGACAGGTAAGGACTGAAGCTTTCTTT. This gives the protein CASSPRQVRTEAFF.

This rearrangement joins TRBV5-1 to TRBJ1-3; TRBD1 matches at 9 bases. This CDR3 region has 18 residues. Germline CDR1 and CDR2: SGHRS and YFSETQ. The V gene end was trimmed by 0 bases and the J gene end by 0 bases; junction bases not matched to a gene: 7. CDR3 sequence reads: CASSLDWGTGISGNTIYF. CDR3 sequence (DNA): TGCGCCAGCAGCTTGGATTGGGGGACAGGGATCTCTGGAAACACCATATATTTT.

The rearrangement links TRBV27 to TRBJ2-7, with D tentatively TRBD2 (6 bases). The germline CDR1 and CDR2 sequences are MNHEY and SMNVEV (reference sequence). V dropped 2 bases and J dropped 3 bases, with 11 bases sitting between them. The length of the CDR3 is 14 residues. The CDR3 coding sequence is TGTGCCAGCAGTTTAAGGCCTAGCGACTACGAGCAGTACTTC. Protein product: CASSLRPSDYEQYF.

This clone was counted between two and nine times. CDR3 sequence: CAWSRGGDTDTQYF. The CDR3 DNA sequence: TGTGCCTGGAGTAGGGGGGGGGACACAGATACGCAGTATTTT. The V gene is TRBV30, the J gene TRBJ2-3; tentative D call: TRBD2 (7 bases). Trimming removed 2 bases at V and 2 bases at J, with 11 bases between. There are 14 residues in the CDR3. Germline CDR1 is GTSNPN and CDR2 is SVGIG (reference sequence).

The chain links TRBV28 to TRBJ1-1, with D possibly being TRBD1 (6 bases). Trimming pared 6 bases from V and 5 bases from J, leaving 16 bases between. The CDR3 is 14 amino acids. Germline V gene sequence: CDR1 MDHEN, CDR2 SYDVKM. CDR3 amino acids: CASSYQGRETEAFF. CDR3 coding DNA: TGTGCCAGCAGCTACCAGGGGCGGGAAACTGAAGCTTTCTTT.

The chain couples TRBV7-3 to TRBJ2-1; tentative D call: TRBD2 (6 bases). CDR3 length: 14 amino acids. V lost 3 bases, J lost 8 bases, and 14 bases lay in between. From germline, CDR1 is SGHTA and CDR2 FQGTGA. The CDR3 loop is CASSLQSGVDEQFF. The CDR3 region has the DNA TGTGCCAGCAGCTTGCAATCGGGGGTGGATGAGCAGTTCTTC.

The chain couples TRBV6-1 to TRBJ1-4, with a possible D match to TRBD1 (5 bases). The V gene lost 2 bases and the J gene lost 8 bases, with 9 bases spanning the gap. Per germline, CDR1 MNHNS and CDR2 SASEGT. The CDR3 runs to 13 residues. CDR3 sequence reads: CASSERGEEKLFF. CDR3 coding DNA: TGTGCCAGCAGTGAACGGGGGGAGGAAAAACTGTTTTTT.

CDR3 loop: CAWTVMNTEAFF. CDR3 coding DNA: TGTGCCTGGACCGTGATGAACACTGAAGCTTTCTTT. The V gene is TRBV30, the J gene TRBJ1-1, with D unclear. The germline V and J ends were trimmed by 4 bases and 0 bases, with 6 bases remaining between them. CDR3 length: 12 residues. Germline V gives CDR1 GTSNPN, CDR2 SVGIG (reference sequence).

The chain couples TRBV11-2 to TRBJ2-7; TRBD2 is a possible D gene (6 bases). Deletions cut 4 bases from V and 3 bases from J, with 22 bases between. The germline CDR1 and CDR2 sequences are SGHAT and FQNNGV. The CDR3 consists of 17 residues. In nucleotides, the CDR3 is TGTGCCAGCAGCTATAGCTGGGCGGGACGTAATTTCTACGAGCAGTACTTC. As protein: CASSYSWAGRNFYEQYF.

This clone was observed a handful of times. The same CDR3 also results from other DNA sequences found in this sample. The V call is TRBV4-1, the J call TRBJ1-4; 9 positions match TRBD1. The CDR3 has 16 residues. V gave up 3 bases and J gave up 4 bases; unmatched junction bases: 6. Germline CDR1 is MGHRA and CDR2 is YSYEKL. The CDR3 is CASSQTPDRGNEKLFF. The CDR3 coding sequence is TGCGCCAGCAGCCAGACACCGGACAGGGGTAATGAAAAACTGTTTTTT.

This chain links TRBV18 with TRBJ1-2; D call uncertain. This CDR3 has 16 residues. Trimming took 2 bases from V and 2 from J, leaving 15 bases between them. Germline CDR1 reads KGHSH; CDR2 reads LQKENI. The CDR3 region is CASSPSGGQQNYGYTF. CDR3 DNA: TGTGCCAGCTCACCATCGGGTGGCCAGCAGAACTATGGCTACACCTTC.

The chain uses TRBV11-1 and TRBJ2-5, with TRBD2 as a possible D gene (7 bases). The V and J ends lost 5 bases and 0 bases respectively, with 13 bases between them. CDR3 length equals 15 residues. Germline CDR1 is SGHAT and CDR2 is FQDESV (reference sequence). The CDR3 loop is CASSPGGLYQETQYF. For the CDR3, the DNA is TGTGCCAGCAGCCCCGGGGGGCTGTACCAAGAGACCCAGTACTTC.

The rearrangement links TRBV30 to TRBJ1-3, with D uncertain. The germline CDR1 and CDR2 sequences are GTSNPN and SVGIG (reference sequence). V was shortened by 0 bases and J by 8 bases, with 8 bases between the two germline ends. The length of the CDR3 is 12 residues. DNA of the CDR3: TGTGCCTGGAGTGTAAGTGACGACACCATATATTTT. Protein sequence: CAWSVSDDTIYF. The variable domain in full, with the rest retrieved from reference TRBV30 and TRBJ1-3, is SQTIHQWPATLVQPVGSPLSLECTVEGTSNPNLYWYRQAAGRGLQLLFYSVGIGQISSEVPQNLSASRPQDRQFILSSKKLLLSDSGFYLCAWSVSDDTIYFGEGSWLTVV.

The gene calls are TRBV9 and TRBJ2-1; possible D gene TRBD2, 5 bases. This CDR3 comprises 16 residues. The germline V and J ends were trimmed by 5 bases and 2 bases, with 17 bases remaining between them. Germline lookup yields CDR1 SGDLS and CDR2 YYNGEE. The DNA for the CDR3 is TGTGCCAGCAGTCCTCGAGAGGGAGAGACCTACAATGAGCAGTTCTTC. Its protein product is CASSPREGETYNEQFF.

The rearrangement links TRBV30 to TRBJ1-4; a possible D gene is TRBD1 (6 bases). The CDR3 spans 14 residues. Between the trimmed V and J ends, which lost 4 bases and 0 bases, there was a span of 9 bases. Germline values: CDR1 GTSNPN, CDR2 SVGIG (reference sequence). This chain's CDR3 is CAWTQGTTNEKLFF. DNA of the CDR3: TGTGCCTGGACTCAGGGGACAACTAATGAAAAACTGTTTTTT.

The chain uses TRBV11-2 and TRBJ2-1, with D perhaps matching TRBD1 (6 bases). Trimming removed 3 bases at V and 10 bases at J, with 13 bases between. This CDR3 is built from 13 residues. CDR1 and CDR2 from the germline V gene are SGHAT and FQNNGV. Here the CDR3 reads CASSFTETGEQFF. DNA for the CDR3: TGTGCCAGCAGCTTTACCGAAACAGGGGAGCAGTTCTTC. Full variable domain (outside the CDR3, taken from reference TRBV11-2 and TRBJ2-1): EAGVAQSPRYKIIEKRQSVAFWCNPISGHATLYWYQQILGQGPKLLIQFQNNGVVDDSQLPKDRFSAERLKGVDSTLKIQPAKLEDSAVYLCASSFTETGEQFFGPGTRLTVL.

The rearrangement joins TRBV9 to TRBJ2-2; D ambiguous. With 1 base removed from V and 4 bases from J, the gap between germline ends came to 14 bases. The CDR3 runs to 16 residues. Germline V gene lookup returns CDR1 SGDLS and CDR2 YYNGEE. CDR3 in amino acids: CASSVSSFGRTGELFF. The CDR3 DNA is TGTGCCAGCAGCGTATCCTCCTTCGGACGCACCGGGGAGCTGTTTTTT. The entire variable domain, with the rest obtained from reference TRBV9 and TRBJ2-2, is as follows: DSGVTQTPKHLITATGQRVTLRCSPRSGDLSVYWYQQSLDQGLQFLIQYYNGEERAKGNILERFSAQQFPDLHSELNLSSLELGDSALYFCASSVSSFGRTGELFFGEGSRLTVL.

This chain uses TRBV19 with TRBJ2-1; tentatively, D is TRBD2 (7 bases). Deletions cut 7 bases from V and 5 bases from J, with 15 bases between. The CDR3 runs 14 residues. Germline values: CDR1 LNHDA, CDR2 SQIVND (reference sequence). CDR3 in DNA: TGTGCCAGTATTAGGGGGGGGGCCCACAATGAGCAGTTCTTC. Protein product: CASIRGGAHNEQFF.

The chain uses TRBV5-4 and TRBJ2-2; 9 positions match TRBD1. CDR3 size: 16 residues. V gave up 3 bases and J gave up 5 bases; unmatched junction bases: 8. Germline loops: CDR1 SGHNT, CDR2 YYREEE (reference sequence). In nucleotides, the CDR3 is TGTGCCAGCAGCTACAAGGGACAGGGATCGACCGGGGAGCTGTTTTTT. This translates into CASSYKGQGSTGELFF.

The rearrangement links TRBV5-4 to TRBJ2-7; D possibly uses TRBD1 or TRBD2 (5 bases each). CDR1 and CDR2 from the germline V gene are SGHNT and YYREEE (reference sequence). Deletions cut 4 bases from V and 2 bases from J, with 13 bases between. The CDR3 extends over 14 amino acids. The CDR3 coding sequence is TGTGCCAGCAGCCGCCGGGACGGACCCTACGAGCAGTACTTC. Translating gives CASSRRDGPYEQYF.

V is TRBV6-5 and J is TRBJ2-4, with 8 bases that match TRBD2. The CDR3 extends over 15 amino acids. The V gene's germline CDR1 is MNHEY and CDR2 SVGAGI. Trimming cost V 2 bases and J 1 base; bases outside gene matches: 1. CDR3 sequence (DNA): TGTGCCAGCAGTTACGGCGGGGGGGCCAAAAACATTCAGTACTTC. Translating gives CASSYGGGAKNIQYF.

The rearrangement uses TRBV7-8 and TRBJ1-5; D is possibly TRBD1 (5 bases). V was trimmed by 1 base and J by 7 bases, leaving 14 bases between them. This CDR3 contains 15 residues. CDR1 and CDR2 (germline): SGHVS, FQNEAQ. DNA for the CDR3: TGTGCCAGCAGCTTAGGAGGGAGGGGCAGACAGCCCCAGCATTTT. Residues: CASSLGGRGRQPQHF. Using reference TRBV7-8 and TRBJ1-5 for the parts outside the CDR3, the full variable domain is GAGVSQSPRYKVAKRGQDVALRCDPISGHVSLFWYQQALGQGPEFLTYFQNEAQLDKSGLPSDRFFAERPEGSVSTLKIQRTQQEDSAVYLCASSLGGRGRQPQHFGDGTRLSIL.

The chain uses TRBV19 and TRBJ1-5, with D tentatively TRBD1 (5 bases). Germline CDR1 LNHDA, CDR2 SQIVND (reference sequence). The V gene lost 5 bases and the J gene lost 0 bases, with 14 bases spanning the gap. The CDR3 spans 16 residues. Here the CDR3 reads CASSPRQLYSNQPQHF. The CDR3 DNA sequence: TGTGCCAGTAGTCCCCGACAGTTATATAGCAATCAGCCCCAGCATTTT.

This clone was detected a few times. The V and J genes are TRBV13 and TRBJ2-7, with 11 bases fitting TRBD2. The CDR3 sequence is 16 residues long. Losses at the gene ends were 1 base for V and 4 bases for J; bases not matched to a gene: 6. Germline CDR1 reads PRHDT; CDR2 reads FYEKMQ (reference sequence). CDR3 bases: TGTGCCAGCAGCTTAGCCACTAGCGGGGGACTTTACGAGCAGTACTTC. As protein: CASSLATSGGLYEQYF. Full variable domain (outside the CDR3, taken from reference TRBV13 and TRBJ2-7): AAGVIQSPRHLIKEKRETATLKCYPIPRHDTVYWYQQGPGQDPQFLISFYEKMQSDKGSIPDRFSAQQFSDYHSELNMSSLELGDSALYFCASSLATSGGLYEQYFGPGTRLTVT.